The 30 T cell receptor beta chains below come from one sample, sequenced in a study of blood T cell repertoires in COVID-19. Some clones are missing from TCRdb's copy, which holds only in-frame ones; the method was immunoSEQ multiplex PCR. The sample has over 300,000 clones, 86% seen once; the top ten hold less than 11%. Material for sequencing was PBMCs or T cells enriched from blood (not recorded which). The source of these receptors is a woman aged 18 to 35 who had recovered from COVID-19.

The J gene is TRBJ2-1, the V gene TRBV9; unclear D gene. Germline values: CDR1 SGDLS, CDR2 YYNGEE. The CDR3 totals 12 residues. Trimming shortened V by 1 base and J by 9 bases, and 8 bases separated the two germline ends. This CDR3 is CASSVSPGEQFF. The DNA for the CDR3 is TGTGCCAGCAGCGTATCTCCCGGTGAGCAGTTCTTC.

The chain has TRBV10-1 and TRBJ2-1, with 13 bases fitting TRBD2. The V gene's germline CDR1 is WNHNN and CDR2 SYGVQD (reference sequence). The ends lost 6 bases at V and 0 bases at J; junction bases unmatched: 5. This CDR3 is 17 amino acids long. The CDR3 DNA sequence: TGCGCCAGCAGAGGGACTAGCGGGGTTAGCTCCTACAATGAGCAGTTCTTC. This sequence encodes CASRGTSGVSSYNEQFF.

The CDR3 region has the DNA TGTGCCAGCACCCCCGTGGACGGGAGGTCACCCCTCCACTTT. Amino acid sequence: CASTPVDGRSPLHF. This chain joins TRBV28 and TRBJ1-6; no clear D gene. V was clipped by 7 bases and J by 10 bases, with 17 bases between them. Germline-derived CDR1 and CDR2 are MDHEN and SYDVKM. The CDR3 sequence is 14 residues long. The variable domain in full, with the rest retrieved from reference TRBV28 and TRBJ1-6, is DVKVTQSSRYLVKRTGEKVFLECVQDMDHENMFWYRQDPGLGLRLIYFSYDVKMKEKGDIPEGYSVSREKKERFSLILESASTNQTSMYLCASTPVDGRSPLHFGNGTRLTVT.

The chain is built from TRBV6-5 and TRBJ2-1; 10 nucleotides match TRBD2. This CDR3 has 15 residues. From germline, CDR1 is MNHEY and CDR2 SVGAGI. Losses at the gene ends were 0 bases for V and 6 bases for J; bases not matched to a gene: 2. CDR3 coding DNA: TGTGCCAGCAGTTACTCTAGCGGGGGGATCAATGAGCAGTTCTTC. Protein: CASSYSSGGINEQFF.

The J gene is TRBJ1-1, the V gene TRBV19; weak D call: TRBD1 (6 bases). Germline loops: CDR1 LNHDA, CDR2 SQIVND (reference sequence). The germline V and J ends were trimmed by 6 bases and 3 bases, with 17 bases remaining between them. CDR3 length equals 15 residues. Written as DNA, the CDR3 is TGTGCCAGTAGCGAAATTACATCAGGGGACACTGAAGCTTTCTTT. This gives the protein CASSEITSGDTEAFF.

This chain connects TRBV29-1 to TRBJ1-1; D is uncertain. Trimming removed 7 bases at V and 0 bases at J, with 9 bases between. This CDR3 comprises 12 residues. Germline assignment: CDR1 SQVTM and CDR2 ANQGSEA. DNA for the CDR3: TGCAGCGGCCTGCTAATGAACACTGAAGCTTTCTTT. As protein: CSGLLMNTEAFF. Together with reference TRBV29-1 and TRBJ1-1, the CDR3 gives the full variable domain: SAVISQKPSRDICQRGTSLTIQCQVDSQVTMMFWYRQQPGQSLTLIATANQGSEATYESGFVIDKFPISRPNLTFSTLTVSNMSPEDSSIYLCSGLLMNTEAFFGQGTRLTVV.

On this clone: Germline is not matched at one junction end, which may reflect a read error. The chain uses TRBV12-3 or TRBV12-4 and TRBJ1-3, with TRBD1 identical over 7 bases. This CDR3 spans 11 amino acids. The CDR3 sequence is CASSPGQEGDF. Here the CDR3 DNA reads TGTGCCAGCAGTCCCGGACAGGAAGGAGATTTT.

The chain combines TRBV6-5 with TRBJ2-5; 11 positions match TRBD1. Germline assignment: CDR1 MNHEY and CDR2 SVGAGI. CDR3 length: 13 residues. The V segment lost 8 bases and the J segment 5 bases; nucleotides outside the gene matches: 4. CDR3 in DNA: TGTGCCAGCGGGGACAGGGGGTGGGAGACCCAGTACTTC. Its protein product is CASGDRGWETQYF.

The genes are TRBV10-3 and TRBJ1-5, with a tentative D call TRBD1 (6 bases). The CDR3 runs 19 residues. Germline V gives CDR1 ENHRY, CDR2 SYGVKD. Trimming removed 4 bases from V and 0 bases from J, with 22 bases in between. As DNA, the CDR3 is TGTGCCATCAGTGGCGAAGGGGGAAGTCCTCGGTATAGCAATCAGCCCCAGCATTTT. It yields the protein CAISGEGGSPRYSNQPQHF.

In its sample, this clone was seen once. This rearrangement joins TRBV6-5 to TRBJ1-6; D might be TRBD1 (6 bases). V lost 4 bases and J lost 9, with 19 bases in between. The germline V gene encodes CDR1 MNHEY and CDR2 SVGAGI. CDR3 length: 16 residues. CDR3 bases: TGTGCCAGCAGTTCAGGGGCGGGGGTCGGGAGTTCACCCCTCCACTTT. Amino acid sequence: CASSSGAGVGSSPLHF.

CDR3 bases: TGCAGCGTGTGGGCGCCTGGCTACACCTTC. Translating gives CSVWAPGYTF. This sequence joins TRBV29-1 and TRBJ1-2; D call uncertain. Trimming stripped 6 bases from V and 7 bases from J, with 9 bases between. Germline values: CDR1 SQVTM, CDR2 ANQGSEA. The CDR3 is made up of 10 amino acids.

V usage is TRBV6-5 and J usage is TRBJ2-7; 7 positions agree with TRBD1. V was clipped by 5 bases and J by 0 bases; unmatched bases: 7. Per germline, CDR1 MNHEY and CDR2 SVGAGI. The CDR3 is 15 residues long. The CDR3 protein is CASSHGTVGSYEQYF. The CDR3 DNA is TGTGCCAGCAGTCACGGGACAGTAGGCTCCTACGAGCAGTACTTC.

This clone has a handful of counts. This chain links TRBV5-1 with TRBJ1-2, with D perhaps matching TRBD1 (6 bases). The CDR3 is 17 amino acids. The V gene lost 4 bases and the J gene lost 0 bases, with 19 bases spanning the gap. Germline CDR1 and CDR2: SGHRS and YFSETQ. The CDR3 sequence is CASSVARTDTTNYGYTF. The DNA for the CDR3 is TGCGCCAGCAGCGTCGCCCGGACAGATACTACTAACTATGGCTACACCTTC.

In this sample, this clone turned up once. J is TRBJ2-7 and V is TRBV18, with TRBD1 matching over 9 bases. The trim removed 6 bases at V and 2 bases at J, leaving 5 bases unmatched. The CDR3 is 14 residues long. Germline assignment: CDR1 KGHSH and CDR2 LQKENI. CDR3 in amino acids: CASSLGQGTYEQYF. As DNA, the CDR3 is TGTGCCAGCTCCCTCGGACAGGGGACCTACGAGCAGTACTTC.

The chain is built from TRBV3-1 (or the pseudogene TRBV3-2) and TRBJ1-3, with 7 bases matching TRBD1. Germline assignment: CDR1 LGHDT and CDR2 YNNKEL (reference sequence). The CDR3 sequence is 15 residues long. V was pared by 1 base and J by 4 bases, with 4 bases of the junction left unmatched. The CDR3 sequence: CASSQVQGYGNTIYF. DNA of the CDR3: TGTGCCAGCAGCCAAGTACAGGGGTACGGAAACACCATATATTTT.

The V gene is TRBV9, the J gene TRBJ1-1; the match to TRBD1 covers 8 bases. Germline V gives CDR1 SGDLS, CDR2 YYNGEE. The length of the CDR3 is 18 residues. V lost 4 bases, J lost 1 base, and 15 bases stayed unmatched. The CDR3 nucleotides are TGTGCCAGCAGCTCTAACAGGGGGAGGGGAGGCCAGAACACTGAAGCTTTCTTT. Amino acid sequence: CASSSNRGRGGQNTEAFF.

The sample holds a few counts of this clone. The J gene is TRBJ1-2, the V gene TRBV5-1; D may be TRBD1 (6 bases). The CDR3 loop spans 14 amino acids. CDR1 is SGHRS, CDR2 YFSETQ, per germline. V was pared by 2 bases and J by 2 bases, with 10 bases between. For the CDR3, the DNA is TGCGCCAGCAGCTTTTCACAGGGAAACTATGGCTACACCTTC. This codes for CASSFSQGNYGYTF.

This clone was detected once. V is TRBV19 and J is TRBJ1-2; D gene uncertain. Trimming shortened V by 7 bases and J by 4 bases, and 19 bases separated the two germline ends. CDR1 and CDR2 from the germline V gene are LNHDA and SQIVND (reference sequence). This CDR3 spans 15 amino acids. This CDR3 reads CASTLSGKAGYGYTF. In nucleotides, the CDR3 is TGTGCCAGTACCCTAAGCGGGAAGGCGGGCTATGGCTACACCTTC.

This clone was seen once. The gene calls are TRBV19 and TRBJ1-1, with 8 bases identical to TRBD1. CDR1 and CDR2 (germline): LNHDA, SQIVND (reference sequence). This CDR3 contains 15 residues. With V trimmed by 5 bases and J by 1 base, 6 bases remained unmatched. The CDR3 DNA is TGTGCCAGTAGTTGGACAGGGCCCCCGAACACTGAAGCTTTCTTT. This encodes CASSWTGPPNTEAFF. The full variable domain, with the rest looked up from reference TRBV19 and TRBJ1-1, is DGGITQSPKYLFRKEGQNVTLSCEQNLNHDAMYWYRQDPGQGLRLIYYSQIVNDFQKGDIAEGYSVSREKKESFPLTVTSAQKNPTAFYLCASSWTGPPNTEAFFGQGTRLTVV.

The V call is TRBV5-1, the J call TRBJ1-4; 8 bases match TRBD1. The CDR3 runs to 16 residues. V lost 3 bases, J lost 4 bases, and 8 bases stayed unmatched. Germline V gene lookup returns CDR1 SGHRS and CDR2 YFSETQ. CDR3 loop: CASSSGPTGDNEKLFF. CDR3 DNA sequence: TGCGCCAGCAGCTCCGGCCCGACAGGGGATAATGAAAAACTGTTTTTT. The whole variable domain, filled in from reference TRBV5-1 and TRBJ1-4, reads KAGVTQTPRYLIKTRGQQVTLSCSPISGHRSVSWYQQTPGQGLQFLFEYFSETQRNKGNFPGRFSGRQFSNSRSEMNVSTLELGDSALYLCASSSGPTGDNEKLFFGSGTQLSVL.

This clone was counted a single time. V and J are TRBV2 and TRBJ2-7; 11 nucleotides align to TRBD1. The CDR3 is 13 residues long. V lost 8 bases, J lost 11 bases, and 11 bases stayed unmatched. The V gene's germline CDR1 is SNHLY and CDR2 FYNNEI. CDR3 in DNA: TGTGCCAGCGTGTCGGACGGACAGGGGGCGAAGTACTTC. Translation: CASVSDGQGAKYF.

The genes are TRBV6-1 and TRBJ1-5, with 7 bases aligning to TRBD1. CDR3 length equals 16 residues. Germline V gene data show CDR1 as MNHNS and CDR2 as SASEGT. With 1 base clipped from V and 7 bases from J, the junction kept 10 bases outside the gene matches. This chain's CDR3 is CASSEGQGRPEQPQHF. The CDR3, as DNA: TGTGCCAGCAGTGAAGGACAGGGTCGACCAGAACAGCCCCAGCATTTT.

This chain links TRBV5-1 with TRBJ1-4; 9 nucleotides agree with TRBD1. Germline V lookup: CDR1 SGHRS, CDR2 YFSETQ. The CDR3 has 16 amino acids. Trimming took 5 bases from V and 0 from J; bases not matched to a gene: 5. CDR3 in DNA: TGCGCCAGCAGTCGGACAGGGGAACCAACTAATGAAAAACTGTTTTTT. Translation gives CASSRTGEPTNEKLFF.

This rearrangement joins TRBV7-9 to TRBJ1-1; D uncertain. Germline V CDR1 and CDR2: SEHNR, FQNEAQ (reference sequence). V was shortened by 7 bases and J by 2 bases, with 11 bases between the two germline ends. The CDR3 totals 13 residues. The CDR3 bases are TGTGCCAGCAACACAGAGGGAAACACTGAAGCTTTCTTT. Its translation is CASNTEGNTEAFF.

This clone appeared a single time. This sequence joins TRBV27 and TRBJ1-2; no reliable D call. Germline V lookup: CDR1 MNHEY, CDR2 SMNVEV (reference sequence). Trimming took off 2 bases at V and 5 bases at J, with 9 bases between the two ends. The CDR3 sequence is 13 residues long. The CDR3 region is CASSLAGGYGYTF. The CDR3 DNA reads TGTGCCAGCAGTTTAGCGGGAGGATATGGCTACACCTTC.

This clone was seen ten or more times. V and J are TRBV7-3 and TRBJ2-1; 11 bases match TRBD1. V lost 2 bases to trimming and J lost 6 bases; unmatched junction nucleotides: 9. The germline V gene has CDR1 SGHTA and CDR2 FQGTGA. CDR3 length: 17 residues. DNA of the CDR3: TGTGCCAGCAGCTTAGCCGGACAGGGGGCCGGCGTCAATGAGCAGTTCTTC. The encoded protein is CASSLAGQGAGVNEQFF.

This rearrangement joins TRBV30 to TRBJ2-1, with D possibly TRBD2 on 6 matching bases. The CDR3 runs to 13 residues. V was trimmed by 4 bases and J by 5 bases, leaving 12 bases between them. The germline CDR1 and CDR2 sequences are GTSNPN and SVGIG (reference sequence). This CDR3 is CAWTAGSDNEQFF. CDR3 coding DNA: TGTGCCTGGACGGCGGGATCGGACAATGAGCAGTTCTTC.

This chain links TRBV4-1 with TRBJ1-2; D call uncertain. Germline CDR1 reads MGHRA; CDR2 reads YSYEKL. Trimming shortened V by 5 bases and J by 5 bases, and 6 bases separated the two germline ends. CDR3 length: 11 amino acids. The CDR3 reads CASSSLYGYTF. The CDR3 DNA is TGCGCCAGCAGCTCCTTGTATGGCTACACCTTC.

The rearrangement links TRBV19 to TRBJ2-3; 10 nucleotides match TRBD2. The CDR3 is 16 amino acids. Germline CDR1 is LNHDA and CDR2 is SQIVND (reference sequence). V lost 11 bases and J lost 2; bases outside the gene matches: 13. The CDR3 DNA follows: TGTGCCTCTAAACCGCGGCTAGCGGGAGTCACAGATACGCAGTATTTT. This encodes CASKPRLAGVTDTQYF.

This sequence joins TRBV30 and TRBJ2-2, with 8 bases matching TRBD2. The CDR3 has 14 amino acids. Germline trimming cut 2 bases from V and 5 bases from J; bases unmatched to any gene: 4. Germline-derived CDR1 and CDR2 are GTSNPN and SVGIG (reference sequence). CDR3 protein: CAWSHSGVTGELFF. The CDR3 DNA reads as TGTGCCTGGAGTCATAGCGGGGTTACCGGGGAGCTGTTTTTT.